One TCR beta chain is described in this entry. Antigen unknown. Treatment in this sample: roughly ten-day PBMC culture with coronavirus spike peptide pools or control peptides (ViraFEST assay). This sample stems from a study of vaccination and CD4 T cells after COVID-19. Germline V gene data show CDR1 as MNHNS and CDR2 as SASEGT. This CDR3 is 14 amino acids long. V gave up 6 bases and J gave up 6 bases, with 12 bases separating them. An Oncomine TCR Beta short-read assay was used to sequence the DNA from cultured CD4+ T cells. It was from cultured CD4+ T cells that genomic DNA was extracted. Via MiXCR, TCRdb re-called the PCR reads, giving one row per CDR3 protein. The repertoire holds thousands of distinct CDR3 sequences, with roughly 65% as singletons.

Sequences were derived from CD4+ T cells from blood, cultured in vitro, sampled before SARS-CoV-2 vaccination. The chain combines TRBV6-1 with TRBJ1-6; D gene uncertain. The receptor was isolated from a human donor who had recovered from COVID-19. For the CDR3, the DNA is TGTGCCAGCAGCCGCCCCACTCCTAATTCACCCCTCCACTTT. Its translation: CASSRPTPNSPLHF.